This T cell receptor (beta chain) was identified during a study of shared T cell receptors in the human thymus. The CDR3 runs 16 residues. Germline CDR1 LNHDA, CDR2 SQIVND (reference sequence). Germline trimming cut 5 bases from V and 5 bases from J; bases unmatched to any gene: 10. TCRdb's copy holds only in-frame clones and misses some; the assay was immunoSEQ multiplex PCR. The sample includes 55,000 to 75,000 clones, 90% to 95% of them seen just once. The sequenced material came from thymocytes. This receptor was obtained from a human donor. The chain is built from TRBV19 and TRBJ2-5, with 11 bases identical to TRBD2. The CDR3 coding sequence is TGTGCCAGTAGTCCGAGTCCTAGCGGGGGGAGTGAGACCCAGTACTTC. It codes for CASSPSPSGGSETQYF.